This TCR beta chain derives from a study of cytomegalovirus exposure and HLA in healthy donors. Study-wide results and limits: The listing of roughly 160 TCR beta chains classed them as cytomegalovirus-associated. Later analysis demonstrated an association between a missense DCLRE1C variant and TCR beta V- and J-gene trimming. In a later analysis, CMV-associated beta chains were mostly HLA-associated, it appeared.

The primer mix had 60 Vbeta and 13 Jbeta primers. Sequencing used immunoSEQ multiplex PCR; TCRdb keeps in-frame clones, though not all of them. The sample gives just over 200,000 clones, about 81% of which show up once; less than 3% is in the top ten. Germline CDR1 reads SQVTM; CDR2 reads ANQGSEA. This CDR3 region has 11 residues. V was shortened by 4 bases and J by 4 bases, with 7 bases between the two germline ends. In the case of this clone: Antigen unknown.

Healthy bone marrow donors made up the cohort. The gene calls are TRBV29-1 and TRBJ1-1; D not resolved. The receptor was derived from a woman aged 40 to 50 in good health and CMV-seronegative. The sample was PBMCs. CDR3 DNA: TGCAGCGTTGTACAGATCACTGAAGCTTTCTTT. Its translation is CSVVQITEAFF. Full variable domain (outside the CDR3, taken from reference TRBV29-1 and TRBJ1-1): SAVISQKPSRDICQRGTSLTIQCQVDSQVTMMFWYRQQPGQSLTLIATANQGSEATYESGFVIDKFPISRPNLTFSTLTVSNMSPEDSSIYLCSVVQITEAFFGQGTRLTVV.